One and the same sample provided the 30 T cell receptor beta chains below, sequenced in a study of blood T cells in healthy people across ages. A J-beta primer mix and a sample-barcoded 5' primer were used in a second PCR of roughly 6 to 11 cycles. TCRdb ran MiXCR on the 5' RACE reads and lists one entry per CDR3 protein. This sample yields hundreds of thousands of distinct CDR3 sequences, of which nearly 60% are seen a single time; 22% belongs to the top ten. Input material: blood. Receptors originate from a man aged 30 to 45 in good health.

The CDR3 bases are TGTGCCAGCAGTTTTTTGTCAGATACGCAGTATTTT. Translation: CASSFLSDTQYF. The chain employs TRBV12-3 or TRBV12-4 and TRBJ2-3; unclear D gene. Trimming shortened V by 3 bases and J by 4 bases, and 5 bases separated the two germline ends. The CDR3 is made up of 12 amino acids.

This sequence joins TRBV20-1 and TRBJ2-1; D is possibly TRBD2 (6 bases). The J call may be mistaken, given a closer DNA end match to TRBJ2-7. Germline CDR1 is DFQATT and CDR2 is SNEGSKA (reference sequence). The CDR3 length is 17 residues. The CDR3: CSARVLIGSYGYNEQYF. The CDR3, as DNA: TGCAGTGCTAGAGTCCTCATCGGGAGTTATGGGTACAATGAGCAGTACTTC.

The gene calls are TRBV6-2 or TRBV6-3 and TRBJ2-7; the match to TRBD1 covers 7 bases. In germline, CDR1 is MNHEY, CDR2 SVGEGT. CDR3 size: 14 residues. Unmatched junction bases numbered 8, after V lost 7 bases and J lost 2 bases. The CDR3 DNA is TGTGCCAGCATTCAACCGGGACAGACCTACGAGCAGTACTTC. Its protein product is CASIQPGQTYEQYF.

This chain joins TRBV4-3 and TRBJ2-6; TRBD1 matches at 7 bases. From germline, CDR1 is LGHNA and CDR2 YSLEER. The CDR3 totals 19 residues. The ends lost 0 bases at V and 4 bases at J; junction bases unmatched: 12. The DNA for the CDR3 is TGCGCCAGCAGCCAAGAGTCGCAGGGGGTACTATCCGGGGCCAACGTCCTGACTTTC. Translating gives CASSQESQGVLSGANVLTF.

This clonotype appeared many times. The chain links TRBV14 to TRBJ1-1; D may be TRBD1 (5 bases). The germline CDR1 and CDR2 sequences are SGHDN and FVKESK. Trimming took 5 bases from V and 5 from J, leaving 12 bases between them. This CDR3 is 13 amino acids long. This CDR3 is CASSFDSRTEAFF. The DNA of the CDR3 is TGTGCCAGCAGCTTTGACAGCAGGACTGAAGCTTTCTTT. The full variable domain, with the rest looked up from reference TRBV14 and TRBJ1-1, is EAGVTQFPSHSVIEKGQTVTLRCDPISGHDNLYWYRRVMGKEIKFLLHFVKESKQDESGMPNNRFLAERTGGTYSTLKVQPAELEDSGVYFCASSFDSRTEAFFGQGTRLTVV.

The chain employs TRBV24-1 and TRBJ2-5, with 8 positions matching TRBD2. The CDR3 has 13 residues. Germline V gives CDR1 KGHDR, CDR2 SFDVKD. V dropped 10 bases and J dropped 3; count of bases not matched to a gene: 6. The CDR3 DNA reads TGTGCCACGCGGGCAGCGGGGGAAGAGACCCAGTACTTC. It is translated as CATRAAGEETQYF.

There are a few counts of this clonotype. J is TRBJ2-7 and V is TRBV7-9, with 9 bases fitting TRBD1. Germline V gene lookup returns CDR1 SEHNR and CDR2 FQNEAQ (reference sequence). The CDR3 is made up of 13 amino acids. V gave up 2 bases and J gave up 8 bases; unmatched junction bases: 4. The CDR3 protein is CASSLSDRGKQYF. CDR3 nucleotides: TGTGCCAGCAGCTTATCGGACAGGGGAAAGCAGTACTTC.

V is TRBV7-8 and J is TRBJ2-1; 13 bases agree with TRBD2. J was trimmed by 5 bases and V by 1 base; bases with no gene match: 5. The CDR3 runs to 17 residues. From germline, CDR1 is SGHVS and CDR2 FQNEAQ. CDR3 region: CASSLEEGTSGNNEQFF. CDR3 nucleotide sequence: TGTGCCAGCAGCTTAGAAGAAGGGACTAGCGGGAACAATGAGCAGTTCTTC.

This clonotype was recorded only once. This sequence joins TRBV28 and TRBJ1-5, with 9 positions matching TRBD1. This CDR3 is 13 amino acids long. CDR1 and CDR2 (germline): MDHEN, SYDVKM. With V trimmed by 6 bases and J by 6 bases, 3 bases remained unmatched. The CDR3 DNA sequence: TGTGCCAGCAGGGGACAGGGTATTCAGCCCCAGCATTTT. Residues: CASRGQGIQPQHF.

The chain couples TRBV20-1 to TRBJ1-2; 8 bases are a match to TRBD1. The trim removed 6 bases at V and 0 bases at J, leaving 6 bases unmatched. CDR3 length: 14 amino acids. The germline CDR1 and CDR2 sequences are DFQATT and SNEGSKA (reference sequence). The CDR3 spells CSALTGGANYGYTF. CDR3 DNA: TGCAGTGCACTAACAGGGGGTGCTAACTATGGCTACACCTTC.

About this clonotype itself: The junction departs from the called germline gene at one end, perhaps through a read error. This rearrangement joins TRBV5-1 to TRBJ2-5, with 8 nucleotides matching TRBD2. This CDR3 spans 15 amino acids. The germline CDR1 and CDR2 sequences are SGHRS and YFSETQ. CDR3 nucleotides: TGCGCCAGCAGCTTGGGGACTAGCTCGGGAGAGACCCGGTACTTC. Amino acids: CASSLGTSSGETRYF.

The CDR3 bases are TGTGCCAGCAGCTTAGATCCATCTAGGCCCCCTTTCAATTCACCCCTCCACTTT. Amino acids: CASSLDPSRPPFNSPLHF. The chain has TRBV7-2 and TRBJ1-6, with D hard to call. The CDR3 extends over 18 amino acids. Per the germline V gene, CDR1 is SGHTA and CDR2 is FQGNSA. V lost 1 base and J 7 bases, leaving 20 bases between the germline ends.

The chain recombines TRBV20-1 with TRBJ2-7, with a weak D call TRBD2 (6 bases). The germline V gene encodes CDR1 DFQATT and CDR2 SNEGSKA (reference sequence). The V gene lost 6 bases and the J gene lost 6 bases, with 15 bases spanning the gap. The CDR3 contains 12 residues. For the CDR3, the DNA is TGCAGTGCAGCACGGGAGCGCGGCGAGCAGTACTTC. This codes for CSAARERGEQYF.

The CDR3 bases are TGTGCCAGCAGCCAAGGTGGTCAGGGTTTAAACGAGCAGTACTTC. Translation gives CASSQGGQGLNEQYF. The chain combines TRBV3-1 with TRBJ2-5; a possible D gene is TRBD1 (5 bases). The J call may be incorrect, as the DNA end agrees better with TRBJ2-7. Germline V gene sequence: CDR1 LGHDT, CDR2 YNNKEL (reference sequence). CDR3 size: 15 residues.

This chain uses TRBV29-1 with TRBJ1-1, with D perhaps matching TRBD1 (6 bases). The germline V gene encodes CDR1 SQVTM and CDR2 ANQGSEA. Trimming pared 4 bases from V and 11 bases from J, leaving 14 bases between. This CDR3 comprises 11 residues. The CDR3 reads CSVGWTEPAFF. CDR3 coding DNA: TGCAGCGTTGGGTGGACAGAACCCGCTTTCTTT.

The chain has TRBV15 and TRBJ2-3, with TRBD2 as a possible D gene (6 bases). CDR3 length: 16 amino acids. CDR1 is LNHNV and CDR2 is YYDKDF in the germline V gene (reference sequence). Trimming took off 0 bases at V and 2 bases at J, with 12 bases between the two ends. The CDR3 spells CATSRDLGGDTDTQYF. CDR3 DNA sequence: TGTGCCACCAGCAGAGATCTTGGAGGGGACACAGATACGCAGTATTTT. Based on the CDR3 plus reference TRBV15 and TRBJ2-3, the full variable domain is DAMVIQNPRYQVTQFGKPVTLSCSQTLNHNVMYWYQQKSSQAPKLLFHYYDKDFNNEADTPDNFQSRRPNTSFCFLDIRSPGLGDTAMYLCATSRDLGGDTDTQYFGPGTRLTVL.

This clonotype was seen a handful of times. The gene calls are TRBV7-2 and TRBJ2-4; a weak D match, TRBD1 (5 bases). The DNA end is a closer match to TRBJ2-7, so the J assignment may be wrong. Germline V gene sequence: CDR1 SGHTA, CDR2 FQGNSA. There are 14 residues in the CDR3. Here the CDR3 DNA reads TGTGCCAGCAGCCCTAGAGTAGGGGCATACGAGCAGTACTTC. Translation: CASSPRVGAYEQYF.

At least ten counts were recorded for this clonotype. The V and J genes are TRBV4-2 and TRBJ2-2; 9 nucleotides align to TRBD1. Germline trimming cut 1 base from V and 3 bases from J; bases unmatched to any gene: 0. The CDR3 consists of 15 residues. Germline values: CDR1 LGHNA, CDR2 YNFKEQ. CDR3 in DNA: TGTGCCAGCAGCCAAGGGACAGGGGACACCGGGGAGCTGTTTTTT. It yields the protein CASSQGTGDTGELFF.

The chain uses TRBV4-3 and TRBJ2-1; 10 positions agree with TRBD1. With the DNA end fitting TRBJ2-7 better, the J assignment may be wrong. The CDR3 sequence is 16 residues long. Germline V lookup: CDR1 LGHNA, CDR2 YSLEER. CDR3: CASSETGGDSYNEQYF. CDR3 DNA sequence: TGCGCCAGCAGCGAGACAGGGGGCGATTCCTACAATGAGCAGTACTTC.

This sequence joins TRBV20-1 and TRBJ1-2; 12 bases are a match to TRBD1. Unmatched junction bases numbered 16, after V lost 1 base and J lost 4 bases. CDR3 length: 19 residues. Germline V gives CDR1 DFQATT, CDR2 SNEGSKA (reference sequence). CDR3: CSARGSSGTGGFRFYGYTF. The CDR3 DNA reads as TGCAGTGCTAGAGGGTCGAGCGGGACAGGGGGCTTTCGATTCTATGGCTACACCTTC.

The CDR3 spells CAWRHGGTDQPQHF. The CDR3 DNA reads TGTGCCTGGAGACATGGGGGGACTGATCAGCCCCAGCATTTT. The chain uses TRBV30 and TRBJ1-5; maybe TRBD1 (5 bases). The CDR3 loop spans 14 amino acids. V lost 3 bases to trimming and J lost 5 bases, with 14 bases between them. Germline-derived CDR1 and CDR2 are GTSNPN and SVGIG (reference sequence).

This clonotype was seen repeatedly, ten times or more. This rearrangement joins TRBV27 to TRBJ2-7; unclear D gene. Germline loops: CDR1 MNHEY, CDR2 SMNVEV (reference sequence). The V end was cut by 2 bases, the J end by 6 bases, with 14 bases between. The CDR3 consists of 14 residues. CDR3 DNA sequence: TGTGCCAGCAGTTTAGCCCTGAACTTGGGCGAGCAGTACTTC. This sequence encodes CASSLALNLGEQYF.

In this sample, this clonotype turned up once. The chain's CDR3 is CASSLTVTSGTSEQFF. The CDR3 bases are TGTGCCAGCAGCTTGACGGTGACTAGCGGGACTAGTGAGCAGTTCTTC. The chain joins TRBV5-5 to TRBJ2-1; 11 bases line up with TRBD2. V gave up 1 base and J gave up 9 bases; unmatched junction bases: 9. The CDR3 is 16 residues long. Germline CDR1 SGHKS, CDR2 YYEKEE (reference sequence). The variable domain in full, with the rest retrieved from reference TRBV5-5 and TRBJ2-1, is DAGVTQSPTHLIKTRGQQVTLRCSPISGHKSVSWYQQVLGQGPQFIFQYYEKEERGRGNFPDRFSARQFPNYSSELNVNALLLGDSALYLCASSLTVTSGTSEQFFGPGTRLTVL.

In its sample, this clonotype was seen once. Because it lacks the conserved phenylalanine or tryptophan at the end, this CDR3 is likely a read error. This chain uses TRBV5-1 with TRBJ2-3; D remains unclear. CDR1 and CDR2 from the germline V gene are SGHRS and YFSETQ. V was shortened by 0 bases and J by 2 bases, with 13 bases between the two germline ends. The CDR3 has 16 amino acids. The CDR3 is CASSLAWQTDTDTQYV. The CDR3 DNA sequence: TGCGCCAGCAGCTTGGCCTGGCAGACCGACACAGATACGCAGTATGTT.

The CDR3 spells CASSLGGGLAGYEQYF. In DNA, the CDR3 is TGTGCCAGCAGCTTAGGGGGCGGGCTAGCGGGGTATGAGCAGTACTTC. The chain combines TRBV13 with TRBJ2-7, with 9 bases identical to TRBD2. The germline CDR1 and CDR2 sequences are PRHDT and FYEKMQ (reference sequence). The CDR3 runs 16 residues. V lost 0 bases and J lost 7; bases outside the gene matches: 10. The full variable domain, completed using reference TRBV13 and TRBJ2-7, is AAGVIQSPRHLIKEKRETATLKCYPIPRHDTVYWYQQGPGQDPQFLISFYEKMQSDKGSIPDRFSAQQFSDYHSELNMSSLELGDSALYFCASSLGGGLAGYEQYFGPGTRLTVT.

This clonotype was detected a few times. The V call is TRBV15, the J call TRBJ1-1; TRBD1 is a possible D gene (6 bases). Looked up from germline, CDR1 is LNHNV and CDR2 is YYDKDF (reference sequence). Trimming stripped 4 bases from V and 1 base from J, with 13 bases between. The CDR3 is made up of 15 amino acids. As DNA, the CDR3 is TGTGCCACCAGCACCGGTTTGACAGGGAACACTGAAGCTTTCTTT. It specifies CATSTGLTGNTEAFF.

J is TRBJ2-1 and V is TRBV4-3; D gene unclear. CDR1 and CDR2 (germline): LGHNA, YSLEER. V lost 4 bases to trimming and J lost 2 bases, with 12 bases between them. The CDR3 loop spans 15 amino acids. The DNA of the CDR3 is TGCGCCAGCAGCCGAGACACTGGCACCTACAATGAGCAGTTCTTC. This gives the protein CASSRDTGTYNEQFF.

This clonotype was seen more than once but under ten times. This chain uses TRBV7-2 with TRBJ2-7; no clear D. Germline V gives CDR1 SGHTA, CDR2 FQGNSA. This CDR3 is 14 amino acids long. Trimming stripped 5 bases from V and 1 base from J, with 12 bases between. CDR3 coding DNA: TGTGCCAGCAGCGCCCGTGGCTCTTCCTACGAGCAGTACTTC. Its translation: CASSARGSSYEQYF.

This rearrangement joins TRBV6-6 to TRBJ2-7; no definite D call. The CDR3 contains 13 residues. In germline, CDR1 is MNHNY, CDR2 SVGAGI (reference sequence). Between the trimmed V and J ends, which lost 5 bases and 3 bases, there was a span of 11 bases. The DNA for the CDR3 is TGTGCCAGCAGTGTGGGGAACGGCTACGAGCAGTACTTC. Translated, it gives CASSVGNGYEQYF.

J is TRBJ1-5 and V is TRBV7-2; D perhaps matches TRBD1 (5 bases). The length of the CDR3 is 13 residues. The germline gives CDR1 SGHTA, CDR2 FQGNSA. V gave up 6 bases and J gave up 9 bases, with 15 bases separating them. As DNA, the CDR3 is TGTGCCAGCAGTGACACCCCGGGGCGGCCCCAGCATTTT. Protein: CASSDTPGRPQHF.